Sequencing of this T cell receptor (beta chain) was carried out in a study of cytomegalovirus exposure and HLA in healthy donors. Study results and limitations: Cytomegalovirus association was listed for roughly 160 TCR beta chains.

In this sample, this clone turned up once. Its target is unknown. Both 60 Vbeta primers and 13 Jbeta primers went into the PCR. The repertoire was sequenced with immunoSEQ multiplex PCR; TCRdb's copy has only in-frame clones and lacks some. The sample has around 120,000 clones, 75% to 90% seen once; the top ten hold approximately 6%. CDR3 size: 14 residues. What was sequenced was PBMCs. The chain uses TRBV21-1 and TRBJ2-1; no DNA check was done on the table's D call, TRBD2. TRBV21-1 is listed as a pseudogene. The receptor was isolated from a woman between 35 and 50 years old in good health and CMV-seropositive. The CDR3 DNA reads as TGTGCCAGGTCGGGACTAGCGGAGTACAATGAGCAGTTCTTC. It specifies CARSGLAEYNEQFF.